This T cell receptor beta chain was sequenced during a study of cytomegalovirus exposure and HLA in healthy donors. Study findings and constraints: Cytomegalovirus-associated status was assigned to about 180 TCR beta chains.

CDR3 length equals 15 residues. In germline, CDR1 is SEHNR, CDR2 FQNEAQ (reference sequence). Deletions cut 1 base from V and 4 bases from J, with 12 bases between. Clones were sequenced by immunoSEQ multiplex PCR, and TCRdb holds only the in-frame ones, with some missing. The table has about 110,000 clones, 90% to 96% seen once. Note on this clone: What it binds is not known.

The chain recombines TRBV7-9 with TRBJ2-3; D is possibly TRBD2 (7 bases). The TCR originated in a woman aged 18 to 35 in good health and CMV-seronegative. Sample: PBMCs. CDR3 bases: TGTGCCAGCAGCTTAGGTCGAGGGGGGGCAGATACGCAGTATTTT. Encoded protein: CASSLGRGGADTQYF.